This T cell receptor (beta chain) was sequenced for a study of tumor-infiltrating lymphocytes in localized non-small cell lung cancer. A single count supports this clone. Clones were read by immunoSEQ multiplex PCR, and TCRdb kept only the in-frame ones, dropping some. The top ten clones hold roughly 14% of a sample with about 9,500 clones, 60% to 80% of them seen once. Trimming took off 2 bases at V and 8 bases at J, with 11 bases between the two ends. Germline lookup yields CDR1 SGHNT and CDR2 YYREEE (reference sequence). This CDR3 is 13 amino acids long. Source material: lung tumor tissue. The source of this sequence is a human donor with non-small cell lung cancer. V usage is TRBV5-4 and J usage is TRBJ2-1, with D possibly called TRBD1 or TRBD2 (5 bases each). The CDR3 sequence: CASSFDRGHEQFF. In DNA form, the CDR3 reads TGTGCCAGCAGCTTCGACAGAGGGCATGAGCAGTTCTTC.